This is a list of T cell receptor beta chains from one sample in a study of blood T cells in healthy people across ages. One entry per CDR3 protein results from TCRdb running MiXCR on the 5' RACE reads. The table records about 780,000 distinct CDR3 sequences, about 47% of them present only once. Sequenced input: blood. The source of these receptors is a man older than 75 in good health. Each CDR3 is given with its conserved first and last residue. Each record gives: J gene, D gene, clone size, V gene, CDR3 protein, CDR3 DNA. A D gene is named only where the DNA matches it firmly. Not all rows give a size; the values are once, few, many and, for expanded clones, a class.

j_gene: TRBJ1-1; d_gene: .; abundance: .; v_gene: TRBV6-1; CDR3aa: CASSELDDPVSWTEAFF; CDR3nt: TGTGCCAGCAGTGAACTAGACGACCCAGTATCCTGGACTGAAGCTTTCTTT
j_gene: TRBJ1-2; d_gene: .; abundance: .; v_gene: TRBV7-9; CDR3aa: CASSLAGGFANYGYTF; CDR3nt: TGTGCCAGCAGCTTAGCGGGCGGCTTTGCTAACTATGGCTACACCTTC
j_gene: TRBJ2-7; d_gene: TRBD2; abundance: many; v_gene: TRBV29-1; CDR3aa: CSVDAGTSGSISGEQYF; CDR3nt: TGCAGCGTTGATGCCGGCACTAGCGGGAGCATCTCGGGCGAGCAGTACTTC
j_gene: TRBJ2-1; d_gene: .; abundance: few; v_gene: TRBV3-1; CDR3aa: CASSQEVGGGYNEQFF; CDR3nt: TGTGCCAGCAGCCAAGAGGTGGGAGGGGGTTACAATGAGCAGTTCTTC
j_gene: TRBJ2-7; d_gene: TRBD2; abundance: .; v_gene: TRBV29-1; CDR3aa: CSVTLDGGDEQYF; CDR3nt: TGCAGCGTTACCTTGGACGGGGGGGACGAGCAGTACTTC
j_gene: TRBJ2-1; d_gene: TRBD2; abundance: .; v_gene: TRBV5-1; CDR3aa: CASSLMSSGRAGNEQFF; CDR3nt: TGCGCCAGCAGCTTGATGTCTAGCGGGAGGGCCGGGAATGAGCAGTTCTTC
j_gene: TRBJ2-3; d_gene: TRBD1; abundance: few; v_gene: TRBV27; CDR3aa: CASLGTGADTQYF; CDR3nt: TGTGCCTCACTCGGGACAGGGGCAGATACGCAGTATTTT
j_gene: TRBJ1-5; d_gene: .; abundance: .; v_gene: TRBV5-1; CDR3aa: CASRAPDKGINQPQHF; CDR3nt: TGCGCCAGCCGGGCTCCGGACAAGGGTATTAATCAGCCCCAGCATTTT
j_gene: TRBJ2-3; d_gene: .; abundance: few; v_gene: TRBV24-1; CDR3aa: CATAERDTQYF; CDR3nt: TGTGCCACCGCAGAGAGGGATACGCAGTATTTT
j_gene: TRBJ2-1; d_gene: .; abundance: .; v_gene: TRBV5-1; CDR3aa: CASSLAGASGGRRRYNEQFF; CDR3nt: TGCGCCAGCAGCTTGGCAGGGGCTAGCGGAGGACGAAGGAGATACAATGAGCAGTTCTTC
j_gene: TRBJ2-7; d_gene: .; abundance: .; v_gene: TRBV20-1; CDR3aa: CSARDLSDGRSSPYEQYF; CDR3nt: TGCAGTGCTAGAGATCTTTCTGACGGGAGAAGTTCTCCATACGAGCAGTACTTC
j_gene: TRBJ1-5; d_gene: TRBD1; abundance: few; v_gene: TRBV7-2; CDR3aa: CASSLKGAQPQHF; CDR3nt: TGTGCCAGCAGCTTAAAGGGGGCCCAGCCCCAGCATTTT
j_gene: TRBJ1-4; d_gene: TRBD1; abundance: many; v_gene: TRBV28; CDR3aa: CASSLQGANEKLFF; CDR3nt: TGTGCCAGCAGTTTACAGGGGGCTAATGAAAAACTGTTTTTT
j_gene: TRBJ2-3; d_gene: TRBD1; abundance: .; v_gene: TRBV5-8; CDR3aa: CASSMGQGAGDTQYF; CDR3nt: TGTGCCAGCAGCATGGGACAGGGGGCAGGAGATACGCAGTATTTT
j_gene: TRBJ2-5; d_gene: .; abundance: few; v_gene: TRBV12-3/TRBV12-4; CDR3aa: CASNRDIGTQYF; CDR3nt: TGTGCCAGCAACCGGGACATAGGGACCCAGTACTTC
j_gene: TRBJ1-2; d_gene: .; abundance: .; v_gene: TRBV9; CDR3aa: CASSVDSGGELYGGYTF; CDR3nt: TGTGCCAGCAGCGTAGATTCCGGGGGCGAACTCTACGGTGGCTACACCTTC
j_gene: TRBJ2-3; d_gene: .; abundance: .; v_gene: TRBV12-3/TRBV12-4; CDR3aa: CAGSLGQGRDTRYF; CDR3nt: TGTGCCGGCAGTTTAGGCCAGGGAAGAGATACGCGGTATTTT
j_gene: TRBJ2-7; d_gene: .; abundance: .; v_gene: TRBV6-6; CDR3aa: CAGSYSRAYEQYF; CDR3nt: TGTGCCGGCAGTTATTCCAGGGCCTACGAGCAGTACTTC
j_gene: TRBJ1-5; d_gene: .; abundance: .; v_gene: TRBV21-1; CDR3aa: CASSKGTVYCQPQHF; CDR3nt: TGTGCCAGCAGCAAAGGAACAGTCTATTGTCAGCCCCAGCATTTT
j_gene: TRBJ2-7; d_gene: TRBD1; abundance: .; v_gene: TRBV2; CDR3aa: CASSKDRGSYNEQYF; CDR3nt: TGTGCCAGCAGTAAAGACAGGGGATCTTACAATGAGCAGTACTTC
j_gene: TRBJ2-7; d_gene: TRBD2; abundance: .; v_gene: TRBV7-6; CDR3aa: CASSLGPLAGGASSYEQYF; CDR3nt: TGTGCCAGCAGCTTGGGCCCCTTAGCGGGAGGGGCAAGCTCCTACGAGCAGTACTTC
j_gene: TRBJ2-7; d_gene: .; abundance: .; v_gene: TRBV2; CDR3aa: CASRVAITYEQYF; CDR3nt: TGTGCCAGCCGAGTAGCGATTACCTACGAGCAGTACTTC
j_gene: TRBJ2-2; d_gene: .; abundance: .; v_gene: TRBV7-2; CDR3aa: CASSPGRPTGELFF; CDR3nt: TGTGCCAGCAGCCCGGGACGGCCCACCGGGGAGCTGTTTTTT
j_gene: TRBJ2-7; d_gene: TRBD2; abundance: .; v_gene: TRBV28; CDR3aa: CASTLPRGGSSYEQYF; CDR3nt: TGTGCCAGCACCCTGCCCCGCGGGGGTAGCTCCTACGAGCAGTACTTC
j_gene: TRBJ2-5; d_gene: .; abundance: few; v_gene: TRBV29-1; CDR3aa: CSARTMRTQYF; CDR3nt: TGCAGCGCCCGAACGATGAGGACCCAGTACTTC
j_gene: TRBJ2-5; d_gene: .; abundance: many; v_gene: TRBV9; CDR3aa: CASSAGQGWETQYF; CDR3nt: TGTGCCAGCAGCGCCGGGCAGGGATGGGAGACCCAGTACTTC
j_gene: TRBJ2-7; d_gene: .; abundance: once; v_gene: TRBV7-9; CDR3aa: CASGLASQSFYEQYF; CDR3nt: TGTGCCAGCGGCTTAGCGAGCCAGAGCTTCTACGAGCAGTACTTC
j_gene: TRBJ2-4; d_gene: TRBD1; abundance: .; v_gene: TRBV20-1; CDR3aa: CSALVEGGTGSYIQYF; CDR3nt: TGCAGTGCTTTAGTAGAAGGGGGGACAGGGTCATACATTCAGTACTTC
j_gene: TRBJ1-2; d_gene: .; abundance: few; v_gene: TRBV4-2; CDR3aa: CASSQEGANYGYTF; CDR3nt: TGTGCCAGCAGCCAAGAGGGGGCGAACTATGGCTACACCTTC
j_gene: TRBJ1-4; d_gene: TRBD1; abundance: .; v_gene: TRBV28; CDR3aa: CASAVPGQASATNEKLFF; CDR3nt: TGTGCCAGCGCAGTACCGGGACAGGCGAGTGCAACTAATGAAAAACTGTTTTTT
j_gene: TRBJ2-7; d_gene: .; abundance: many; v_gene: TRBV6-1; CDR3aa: CASSEGPNRDEQYF; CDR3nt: TGTGCCAGCAGTGAAGGACCTAATCGGGACGAGCAGTACTTC
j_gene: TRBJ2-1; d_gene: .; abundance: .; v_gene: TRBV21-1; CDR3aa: CASSIGLADNSYNEQFF; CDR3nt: TGTGCCAGCAGCATCGGACTAGCGGATAACTCCTACAATGAGCAGTTCTTC
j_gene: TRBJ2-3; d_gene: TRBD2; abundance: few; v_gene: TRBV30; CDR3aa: CAWSPWTSGVSDTQYF; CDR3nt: TGTGCCTGGAGTCCCTGGACTAGCGGGGTATCGGATACGCAGTATTTT
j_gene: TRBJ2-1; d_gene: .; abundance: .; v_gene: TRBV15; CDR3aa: CATSRDISPGIPYEQFF; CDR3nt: TGTGCCACCAGCAGAGATATAAGCCCCGGGATCCCCTACGAGCAGTTCTTC
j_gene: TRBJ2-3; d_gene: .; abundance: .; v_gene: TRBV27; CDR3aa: CASRVGRTTDTQYF; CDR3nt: TGTGCCAGCAGGGTCGGACGGACCACAGATACGCAGTATTTT
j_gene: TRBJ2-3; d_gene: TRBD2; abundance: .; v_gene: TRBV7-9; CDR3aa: CASSLAWGGEEQYF; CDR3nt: TGTGCCAGCAGCTTAGCGTGGGGGGGTGAGGAGCAGTATTTT
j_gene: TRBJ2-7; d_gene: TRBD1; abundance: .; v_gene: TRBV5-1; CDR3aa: CASSVQGVTYEQYF; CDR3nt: TGCGCCAGCAGCGTGCAGGGGGTCACCTACGAGCAGTACTTC
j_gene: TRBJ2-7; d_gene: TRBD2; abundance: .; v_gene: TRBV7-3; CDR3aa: CASSLQRGSSYNEQYF; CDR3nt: TGTGCCAGCAGCTTACAGCGCGGGAGCTCCTACAATGAGCAGTACTTC
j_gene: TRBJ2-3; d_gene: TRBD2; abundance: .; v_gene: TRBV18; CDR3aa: CASSGLAGNTDTQYF; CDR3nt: TGTGCCAGCTCCGGACTAGCGGGGAACACAGATACGCAGTATTTT